This record covers a single T cell receptor beta chain. Its antigen is unknown. This sample stems from a study of tumor and adjacent non-tumor tissue in lung cancer. Findings and limits, study-wide: Shorter survival was associated with higher TCR diversity in tumors. In normal lung, the top 100 clones were significantly more dominant than in tumor.

TCRbeta libraries were built with three rounds of nested PCR, modified from ARM-PCR. TCRdb reprocessed the multiplex PCR reads with MiXCR, giving one entry per CDR3 protein. Among 43,000 or so distinct CDR3 sequences listed, roughly 60% were seen once. No cell sorting was done before RNA was extracted from the tissue. More than 3 cm separated this lung sample from the edge of the tumor. Trimming at V came to 5 bases and at J to 3 bases, leaving 7 bases not matched to a gene. CDR3 size: 14 residues. CDR1 SEHNR and CDR2 FQNEAQ come from the germline V gene (reference sequence). The chain couples TRBV7-9 to TRBJ2-7; 7 bases are a match to TRBD1. This clonotype originated in a man between 45 and 60 years old with non-small cell lung cancer. Sequencing input: distant non-tumor lung tissue. CDR3 loop: CASSLIGDSYEQYF. The DNA of the CDR3 is TGTGCCAGCAGCCTAATCGGGGACAGCTACGAGCAGTACTTC. Variable domain in full (rest from reference TRBV7-9 and TRBJ2-7): DTGVSQNPRHKITKRGQNVTFRCDPISEHNRLYWYRQTLGQGPEFLTYFQNEAQLEKSRLLSDRFSAERPKGSFSTLEIQRTEQGDSAMYLCASSLIGDSYEQYFGPGTRLTVT.